These 23 T cell receptor beta chains originate from one sample sequenced in a study of PD-1 blockade in classical Hodgkin lymphoma. Brentuximab vedotin exposure varied among the patients, all of whom had relapsed after autologous stem cell transplantation. Sequenced by immunoSEQ multiplex PCR; TCRdb stores in-frame clones only, minus some. The sample lists roughly 45,000 clones, approximately 79% occurring once. Sample: peripheral blood mononuclear cells (PBMCs), taken before the second cycle of nivolumab. The receptors derive from a human donor with classical Hodgkin lymphoma.

The sample holds a few counts of this clone. This chain links TRBV2 with TRBJ2-3; 10 nucleotides line up with TRBD2. Losses at the gene ends were 7 bases for V and 7 bases for J; bases not matched to a gene: 11. Germline-derived CDR1 and CDR2 are SNHLY and FYNNEI. This CDR3 region has 15 residues. This CDR3 reads CASTASGGSGHTQYF. DNA for the CDR3: TGTGCCAGCACTGCTAGCGGGGGTTCCGGTCATACGCAGTATTTT.

The rearrangement links TRBV6-5 to TRBJ1-1; a weak D match, TRBD1 (6 bases). Between the trimmed V and J ends, which lost 7 bases and 0 bases, there was a span of 15 bases. Germline CDR1 reads MNHEY; CDR2 reads SVGAGI. This CDR3 is 15 amino acids long. CDR3 protein: CASILEGVLNTEAFF. As DNA, the CDR3 is TGTGCCAGCATCCTAGAGGGGGTTCTGAACACTGAAGCTTTCTTT.

The CDR3 DNA sequence: TGTGCCTGGGAGCCGCCCGAACAACAAGAGACCCAGTACTTC. It is translated as CAWEPPEQQETQYF. This sequence joins TRBV30 and TRBJ2-5; D is unclear. The CDR3 totals 14 residues. V was shortened by 5 bases and J by 2 bases, with 15 bases between the two germline ends. Germline lookup yields CDR1 GTSNPN and CDR2 SVGIG (reference sequence).

In its sample, this clone was seen once. The J gene is TRBJ2-1, the V gene TRBV19; D ambiguous. The germline V and J ends were trimmed by 3 bases and 0 bases, with 9 bases remaining between them. The CDR3 runs 15 residues. Germline V gene lookup returns CDR1 LNHDA and CDR2 SQIVND (reference sequence). The CDR3 DNA sequence: TGTGCCAGTAGTATGAGTCCGACCTCCTACAATGAGCAGTTCTTC. Amino acids: CASSMSPTSYNEQFF.

This chain connects TRBV4-2 to TRBJ2-2, with D tentatively TRBD1 or TRBD2 (5 bases each). V lost 4 bases to trimming and J lost 3 bases, with 15 bases between them. The CDR3 has 16 amino acids. From germline, CDR1 is LGHNA and CDR2 YNFKEQ. CDR3 residues: CASSPGPRGDTGELFF. The CDR3 nucleotides are TGTGCCAGCAGCCCGGGACCGCGAGGGGACACCGGGGAGCTGTTTTTT.

The rearrangement links TRBV18 to TRBJ2-1; 16 nucleotides line up with TRBD2. Per the germline V gene, CDR1 is KGHSH and CDR2 is LQKENI. The length of the CDR3 is 15 residues. V trimming: 6 bases; J trimming: 5 bases; junction bases outside the gene matches: 1. The CDR3 region is CASSGTSGGDNEQFF. The CDR3 DNA is TGTGCCAGCTCCGGGACTAGCGGGGGGGACAATGAGCAGTTCTTC.

This sequence joins TRBV11-2 and TRBJ2-4; a weak D match, TRBD1 (7 bases). The V end was cut by 3 bases, the J end by 4 bases, with 10 bases between. Germline CDR1 is SGHAT and CDR2 is FQNNGV. The CDR3 extends over 14 amino acids. The CDR3 DNA sequence: TGTGCCAGCAGCTTGCGGGACAGTAAAAACATTCAGTACTTC. It codes for CASSLRDSKNIQYF. The variable domain in full, with the rest retrieved from reference TRBV11-2 and TRBJ2-4, is EAGVAQSPRYKIIEKRQSVAFWCNPISGHATLYWYQQILGQGPKLLIQFQNNGVVDDSQLPKDRFSAERLKGVDSTLKIQPAKLEDSAVYLCASSLRDSKNIQYFGAGTRLSVL.

The chain uses TRBV5-5 and TRBJ2-7; 9 nucleotides line up with TRBD1. Germline lookup yields CDR1 SGHKS and CDR2 YYEKEE (reference sequence). The CDR3 consists of 12 residues. V lost 9 bases and J lost 6; bases outside the gene matches: 7. In nucleotides, the CDR3 is TGTGCCACCGGGACAGGGCCTCGCGAGCAGTACTTC. As protein: CATGTGPREQYF.

A note on this clone: One junction end does not reproduce the germline sequence, and a read error may be involved. The chain joins TRBV29-1 to TRBJ2-1; D is possibly TRBD2 (6 bases). Germline V lookup: CDR1 SQVTM, CDR2 ANQGSEA. The CDR3 loop spans 16 amino acids. In DNA form, the CDR3 reads TGCAGCGTTAAAGATCGAGGACCGGGGAGGTACAATGAGCAGTTCTTC. This gives the protein CSVKDRGPGRYNEQFF.

This clone was counted between two and nine times. The J gene is TRBJ2-7, the V gene TRBV4-3; tentatively, D is TRBD2 (5 bases). V lost 2 bases and J 0 bases, leaving 8 bases between the germline ends. The germline V gene has CDR1 LGHNA and CDR2 YSLEER. The CDR3 is made up of 14 amino acids. The CDR3 reads CASSQYRDSYEQYF. The CDR3 DNA is TGCGCCAGCAGCCAATACCGGGACTCCTACGAGCAGTACTTC.

The chain recombines TRBV7-3 with TRBJ2-1; D remains ambiguous. Germline CDR1 SGHTA, CDR2 FQGTGA. V was cut by 2 bases and J by 4 bases, with 6 bases left in between. The CDR3 extends over 13 amino acids. CDR3 region: CASSLPEYNEQFF. CDR3 DNA: TGTGCCAGCAGCTTACCGGAGTACAATGAGCAGTTCTTC. Drawing the rest from reference TRBV7-3 and TRBJ2-1, the complete variable domain is GAGVSQTPSNKVTEKGKYVELRCDPISGHTALYWYRQSLGQGPEFLIYFQGTGAADDSGLPNDRFFAVRPEGSVSTLKIQRTERGDSAVYLCASSLPEYNEQFFGPGTRLTVL.

The chain joins TRBV30 to TRBJ1-2, with TRBD1 as a possible D gene (6 bases). The CDR3 totals 13 residues. V lost 3 bases and J 6 bases, leaving 14 bases between the germline ends. Germline loops: CDR1 GTSNPN, CDR2 SVGIG (reference sequence). CDR3 DNA: TGTGCCTGGAGCGGGGGCAGGGGTGATGGCTACACCTTC. Translation gives CAWSGGRGDGYTF.

The chain recombines TRBV9 with TRBJ2-5; D may be TRBD2 (5 bases). CDR1 and CDR2 (germline): SGDLS, YYNGEE. The V end was cut by 0 bases, the J end by 2 bases, with 14 bases between. CDR3 length: 16 amino acids. The CDR3 loop is CASSVDLGRTQETQYF. The CDR3 DNA follows: TGTGCCAGCAGCGTAGATTTAGGGCGGACTCAAGAGACCCAGTACTTC.

This clone was picked up a small number of times. Other DNA sequences in the same sample also yield this CDR3. This sequence joins TRBV2 and TRBJ2-7, with D hard to call. Germline CDR1 reads SNHLY; CDR2 reads FYNNEI. This CDR3 spans 12 amino acids. Trimming stripped 3 bases from V and 3 bases from J, with 6 bases between. CDR3 loop: CASSDERYEQYF. CDR3 in DNA: TGTGCCAGCAGTGATGAGCGCTACGAGCAGTACTTC.

The chain employs TRBV9 and TRBJ2-5, with D uncertain. Trimming cost V 3 bases and J 7 bases, with 13 bases left between them. This CDR3 region has 13 residues. Germline CDR1 reads SGDLS; CDR2 reads YYNGEE. CDR3 DNA sequence: TGTGCCAGCAGCGGTGACGTATTAGGGACCCAGTACTTC. This translates into CASSGDVLGTQYF.

This chain connects TRBV11-3 to TRBJ1-1; 8 bases agree with TRBD1. The V gene's germline CDR1 is SGHNT and CDR2 YENEEA. V gave up 5 bases and J gave up 4 bases; unmatched junction bases: 12. The CDR3 spans 16 residues. Written as DNA, the CDR3 is TGTGCCAGCAGCCTACCAGGGGCCGACAGGGGCACTGAAGCTTTCTTT. Translated: CASSLPGADRGTEAFF.

The chain combines TRBV9 with TRBJ2-7; D may be TRBD2 (6 bases). CDR1 is SGDLS and CDR2 is YYNGEE in the germline V gene. The V and J ends lost 4 bases and 3 bases respectively, with 11 bases between them. CDR3 length: 13 residues. In DNA, the CDR3 is TGTGCCAGCAGCTTGGGACTTAACTACGAGCAGTACTTC. Translating it yields CASSLGLNYEQYF.

This clone has only a few counts. The chain links TRBV5-5 to TRBJ1-2; D gene uncertain. Deletions cut 2 bases from V and 0 bases from J, with 11 bases between. From germline, CDR1 is SGHKS and CDR2 YYEKEE (reference sequence). This CDR3 contains 15 residues. CDR3 residues: CASSFYKPSNYGYTF. CDR3 in DNA: TGTGCCAGCAGCTTTTATAAGCCGTCTAACTATGGCTACACCTTC.

This clone was seen a single time. This chain uses TRBV18 with TRBJ1-5; the D gene is possibly TRBD1 (5 bases). In germline, CDR1 is KGHSH, CDR2 LQKENI. The CDR3 is 19 amino acids. V was pared by 3 bases and J by 1 base, with 22 bases between. CDR3 DNA sequence: TGTGCCAGCTCACCGACGGGGCACCGTACTTTAGAAAGCAATCAGCCCCAGCATTTT. It specifies CASSPTGHRTLESNQPQHF.

A single count supports this clone. The chain links TRBV29-1 to TRBJ2-3; perhaps TRBD2 as D (5 bases). V lost 8 bases, J lost 6 bases, and 6 bases lay in between. Germline CDR1 reads SQVTM; CDR2 reads ANQGSEA. The CDR3 spans 9 residues. The CDR3 here is CSSGDTQYF. The CDR3 nucleotides read TGCAGCTCGGGGGATACGCAGTATTTT.

The chain recombines TRBV7-4 with TRBJ1-6, with TRBD1 as a possible D gene (5 bases). The germline gives CDR1 SGHVT, CDR2 SQSDAQ. V was trimmed by 6 bases and J by 7 bases, leaving 19 bases between them. This CDR3 region has 16 residues. The CDR3 DNA reads TGTGCCAGCAGGGGGCCGAGGAGGGTTGGCAATTCACCCCTCCACTTT. This translates into CASRGPRRVGNSPLHF.

The CDR3 loop reads CASSVGPSTDTQYF. The CDR3 DNA reads as TGTGCCAGTAGTGTCGGGCCTAGCACAGATACGCAGTATTTT. This chain links TRBV19 with TRBJ2-3; D gene uncertain. From germline, CDR1 is LNHDA and CDR2 SQIVND (reference sequence). This CDR3 is built from 14 residues. The ends were cut back, 5 bases at V and 0 bases at J, with 9 bases in the middle.

The CDR3 loop reads CAISESTGYGYTF. CDR3 bases: TGTGCCATCAGTGAATCGACTGGATATGGCTACACCTTC. This chain connects TRBV10-3 to TRBJ1-2; unclear D gene. V lost 3 bases and J 5 bases, leaving 10 bases between the germline ends. From germline, CDR1 is ENHRY and CDR2 SYGVKD. The CDR3 runs to 13 residues.